This is a list of T cell receptor beta chains from one sample in a study of metastatic and nonmetastatic thyroid tumors. TCRdb re-processed the PCR reads through MiXCR. Among about 60,000 clones listed, around 16% were seen once. Sequenced material: blood. The source is a male donor with papillary thyroid cancer or a benign thyroid nodule (not recorded which). Some clones in this sample may be carry-over from other donors' samples. Both conserved end residues are trimmed from each CDR3. D genes are given only for firm matches.

TRBJ2-1	TRBV6-2/TRBV6-3	TRBD2	ASSYGLAAADEQL
TRBJ2-1	TRBV12-3/TRBV12-4	.	ASTGGGYNEQF
TRBJ2-5	TRBV18	.	ASSPSLQETQY
TRBJ2-3	TRBV29-1	.	SVEGASFPRTDTQY
TRBJ2-1	TRBV27	.	ASLAQVNEQF
TRBJ2-3	TRBV20-1	TRBD1	SASTGTAHTDTQY
TRBJ2-2	TRBV5-4	TRBD1	ASSTRTGKINGELF
TRBJ2-1	TRBV3-1	.	ASSHTGPNGNEQF
TRBJ2-3	TRBV20-1	.	SARVPRSLGRIGVTQY
TRBJ2-6	TRBV11-2	.	ASSSVQGYGANVLT
TRBJ2-4	TRBV7-2	.	ASSTTGTGKNIQY
TRBJ2-5	TRBV9	.	ASSVEGWGETQY
TRBJ1-2	TRBV27	.	ASSFTAGRGYT
TRBJ2-4	TRBV7-9	.	ASSYSSSKRENIQY
TRBJ2-1	TRBV27	TRBD2	ASSPGLAGGDEQF
TRBJ1-2	TRBV19	.	ASSIGWGSDYGYT
TRBJ1-6	TRBV5-5	.	ASSFGGYSPLH